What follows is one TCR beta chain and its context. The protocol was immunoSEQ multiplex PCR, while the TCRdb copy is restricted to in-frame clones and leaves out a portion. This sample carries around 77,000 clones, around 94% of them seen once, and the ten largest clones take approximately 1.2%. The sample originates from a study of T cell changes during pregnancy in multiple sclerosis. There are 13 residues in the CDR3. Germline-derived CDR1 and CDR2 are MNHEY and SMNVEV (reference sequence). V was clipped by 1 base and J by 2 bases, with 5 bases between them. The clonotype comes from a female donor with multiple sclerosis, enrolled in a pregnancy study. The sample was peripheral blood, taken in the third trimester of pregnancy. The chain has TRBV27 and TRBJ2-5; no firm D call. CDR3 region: CASSLYTQETQYF. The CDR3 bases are TGTGCCAGCAGTTTATACACGCAAGAGACCCAGTACTTC.